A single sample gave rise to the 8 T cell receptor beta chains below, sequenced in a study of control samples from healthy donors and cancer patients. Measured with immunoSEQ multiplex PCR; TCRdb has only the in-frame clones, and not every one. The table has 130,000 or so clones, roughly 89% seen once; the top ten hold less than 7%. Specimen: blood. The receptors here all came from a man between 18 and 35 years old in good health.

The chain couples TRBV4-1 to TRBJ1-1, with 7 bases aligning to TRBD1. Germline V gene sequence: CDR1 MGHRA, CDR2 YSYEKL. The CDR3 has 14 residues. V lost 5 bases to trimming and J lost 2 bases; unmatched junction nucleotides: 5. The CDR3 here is CASSTGQTNTEAFF. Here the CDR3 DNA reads TGCGCCAGCAGCACGGGACAGACCAACACTGAAGCTTTCTTT.

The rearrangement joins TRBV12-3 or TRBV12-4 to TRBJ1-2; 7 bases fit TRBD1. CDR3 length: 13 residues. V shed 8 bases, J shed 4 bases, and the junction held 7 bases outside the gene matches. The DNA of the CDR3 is TGTGCCAGCCGTCCGGGACAGACCTATGGCTACACCTTC. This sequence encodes CASRPGQTYGYTF.

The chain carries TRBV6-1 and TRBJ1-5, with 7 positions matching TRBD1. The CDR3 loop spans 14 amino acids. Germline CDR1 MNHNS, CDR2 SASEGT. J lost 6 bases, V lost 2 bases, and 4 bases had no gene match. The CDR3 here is CASSERQGSQPQHF. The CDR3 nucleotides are TGTGCCAGCAGTGAAAGACAGGGCAGTCAGCCCCAGCATTTT.

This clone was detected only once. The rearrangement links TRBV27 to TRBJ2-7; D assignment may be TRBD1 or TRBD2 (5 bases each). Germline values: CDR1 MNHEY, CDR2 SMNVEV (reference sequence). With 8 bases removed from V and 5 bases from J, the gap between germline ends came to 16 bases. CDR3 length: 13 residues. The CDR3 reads CASGGTNGDEQYF. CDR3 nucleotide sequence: TGTGCCAGCGGTGGGACGAACGGCGACGAGCAGTACTTC.

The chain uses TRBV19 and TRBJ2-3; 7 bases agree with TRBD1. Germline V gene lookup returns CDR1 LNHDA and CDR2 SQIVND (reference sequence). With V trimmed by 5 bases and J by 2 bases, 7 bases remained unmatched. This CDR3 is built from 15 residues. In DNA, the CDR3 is TGTGCCAGTAGTCCCGGGACAGAGTCCACAGATACGCAGTATTTT. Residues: CASSPGTESTDTQYF. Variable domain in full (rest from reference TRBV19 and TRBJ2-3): DGGITQSPKYLFRKEGQNVTLSCEQNLNHDAMYWYRQDPGQGLRLIYYSQIVNDFQKGDIAEGYSVSREKKESFPLTVTSAQKNPTAFYLCASSPGTESTDTQYFGPGTRLTVL.

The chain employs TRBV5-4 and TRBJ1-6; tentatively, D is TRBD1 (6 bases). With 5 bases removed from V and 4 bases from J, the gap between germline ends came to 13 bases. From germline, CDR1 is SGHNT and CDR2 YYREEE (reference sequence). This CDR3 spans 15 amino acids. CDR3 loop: CASRGGPDYNSPLHF. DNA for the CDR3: TGTGCCAGCAGGGGGGGCCCAGATTATAATTCACCCCTCCACTTT. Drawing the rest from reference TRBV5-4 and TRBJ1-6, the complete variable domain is ETGVTQSPTHLIKTRGQQVTLRCSSQSGHNTVSWYQQALGQGPQFIFQYYREEENGRGNFPPRFSGLQFPNYSSELNVNALELDDSALYLCASRGGPDYNSPLHFGNGTRLTVT.

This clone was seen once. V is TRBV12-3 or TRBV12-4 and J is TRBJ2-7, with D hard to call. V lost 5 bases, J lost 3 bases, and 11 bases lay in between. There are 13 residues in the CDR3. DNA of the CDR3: TGTGCCAGCAGTCCTGGACCCGACTACGAGCAGTACTTC. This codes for CASSPGPDYEQYF.

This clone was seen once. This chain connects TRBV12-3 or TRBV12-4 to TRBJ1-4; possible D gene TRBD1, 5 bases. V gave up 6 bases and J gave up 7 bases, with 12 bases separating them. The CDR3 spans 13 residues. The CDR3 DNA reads TGTGCCAGCAGCACCTCGGGGGGTGAAAAACTGTTTTTT. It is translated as CASSTSGGEKLFF.